This record covers a single T cell receptor delta chain. The target antigen is unknown. RNA was extracted from the cells and then reverse transcribed. CDR3 amplicons came from multiplex PCR with pooled V-gene forward and constant-region reverse primers. TCRdb reran clone calling via CATT on the multiplex PCR reads. The data show under 25,000 delta-chain clones, with approximately 30% seen just once and roughly 1.6% held by the top ten. After alphabeta T cell depletion, CD3+ Vdelta1+ Vdelta2- thymocytes were sorted. The sample originates from a study of Vδ1+ human thymocytes. General observations from the study: Approximately 20% of thymic delta-chain sequences were Vdelta2, with few Vdelta3, unlike blood Vdelta1+ controls. Thymic TRG and TRD repertoires appeared highly polyclonal. Many TRG clonotypes were shared between donors; TRD repertoires were essentially private.

The CDR3 has 21 residues. Per germline, CDR1 TSWWSYY and CDR2 QGS. V dropped 0 bases and J dropped 0; count of bases not matched to a gene: 18. This sequence joins TRDV1 and TRDJ1; 8 bases are a match to TRDD2. This receptor was taken from a boy in the first two years of life who had congenital heart surgery. The sequenced sample consisted of Vdelta1+ gamma-delta thymocytes from the thymus. The subset is: FACS-sorted CD3+ TCRalphabeta- TCRVdelta1+ TCRVdelta2- thymocytes. The CDR3 loop reads CALGELHFLPTGLPHTDKLIF. DNA of the CDR3: TGTGCTCTTGGGGAACTCCACTTCCTACCAACTGGCCTCCCCCACACCGATAAACTCATCTTT.